The 13 T cell receptor beta chains in this list originate from one sample, sequenced in a study of Graves' ophthalmopathy and Graves' hyperthyroidism. Amplification from RNA transcripts yielded the TCR beta CDR3 regions. First-round RT-PCR employed HTBI primers, with a second-round multiplex PCR after it. TCRdb reanalysed the multiplex PCR reads using MiXCR and keeps one entry per CDR3 protein. The table has 500,000 to 800,000 distinct CDR3 sequences, roughly 39% seen once. What was sequenced was peripheral blood. These receptors came from an adult man with Graves' ophthalmopathy.

V is TRBV19 and J is TRBJ2-7, with 9 bases that match TRBD1. The V segment lost 7 bases and the J segment 4 bases; nucleotides outside the gene matches: 5. The CDR3 has 13 amino acids. The germline gives CDR1 LNHDA, CDR2 SQIVND (reference sequence). The CDR3 region has the DNA TGTGCCAGTATCCCGGACAGGGGTTACGAGCAGTACTTC. Amino acids: CASIPDRGYEQYF.

The V gene is TRBV10-3, the J gene TRBJ1-1; 7 bases line up with TRBD1. The V gene's germline CDR1 is ENHRY and CDR2 SYGVKD. The CDR3 sequence is 16 residues long. The junction had 19 bases not matched to a gene; V was cut back by 11 bases and J by 4 bases. CDR3 nucleotides: TGTGCCTCCAGCGGGCTCGCCAGGGACAGCGGCACTGAAGCTTTCTTT. Translating gives CASSGLARDSGTEAFF.

V is TRBV29-1 and J is TRBJ1-5; 8 nucleotides line up with TRBD1. V shed 4 bases and J 6 bases; nucleotides not matched to a gene: 5. The CDR3 length is 13 residues. In germline, CDR1 is SQVTM, CDR2 ANQGSEA. This CDR3 reads CSVGQGRLQPQHF. CDR3 coding DNA: TGCAGCGTTGGACAGGGGCGGCTTCAGCCCCAGCATTTT.

The V call is TRBV20-1, the J call TRBJ2-7, with D tentatively TRBD1 or TRBD2 (5 bases each). The length of the CDR3 is 15 residues. V shed 6 bases and J shed 4 bases, with 22 bases lying between them. Germline V lookup: CDR1 DFQATT, CDR2 SNEGSKA (reference sequence). The CDR3 loop is CSALAPYGATYEQYF. The DNA for the CDR3 is TGCAGTGCCCTAGCCCCATACGGGGCAACGTACGAGCAGTACTTC.

Ten or more counts support this clonotype. V is TRBV20-1 and J is TRBJ2-7; 9 bases match TRBD1. The ends lost 3 bases at V and 4 bases at J; junction bases unmatched: 4. There are 13 residues in the CDR3. The germline gives CDR1 DFQATT, CDR2 SNEGSKA (reference sequence). DNA for the CDR3: TGCAGTGCTAGGGGACAGGGATCTTACGAGCAGTACTTC. Amino acids: CSARGQGSYEQYF.

CDR3 in DNA: TGTGCCAGCAGAGCCCTCCCCCCGGGACAGGGAACCTACGAGCAGTACTTC. Its protein is CASRALPPGQGTYEQYF. The V and J genes are TRBV7-2 and TRBJ2-7, with 9 positions matching TRBD1. J lost 2 bases, V lost 6 bases, and 14 bases had no gene match. Germline assignment: CDR1 SGHTA and CDR2 FQGNSA. The CDR3 is made up of 17 amino acids.

This clonotype was recorded at least ten times. V is TRBV19 and J is TRBJ1-2; 8 nucleotides line up with TRBD1. From germline, CDR1 is LNHDA and CDR2 SQIVND (reference sequence). This CDR3 comprises 16 residues. V lost 5 bases and J lost 0; bases outside the gene matches: 8. CDR3 bases: TGTGCCAGTAGTCGCAGGGGGGACAGGACTAACTATGGCTACACCTTC. This codes for CASSRRGDRTNYGYTF.

CDR3 loop: CASSEWTGPAYEQYF. The CDR3 nucleotides are TGTGCCAGCAGTGAATGGACGGGACCTGCCTACGAGCAGTACTTC. The chain employs TRBV25-1 and TRBJ2-7, with D perhaps TRBD1 or TRBD2 (5 bases each). Germline V gene data show CDR1 as MGHDK and CDR2 as SYGVNS. Deletions cut 1 base from V and 2 bases from J, with 12 bases between. The CDR3 covers 15 residues.

A few counts support this clonotype. This chain connects TRBV6-5 to TRBJ2-7; the match to TRBD1 covers 8 bases. This CDR3 has 15 amino acids. V lost 5 bases to trimming and J lost 2 bases; unmatched junction nucleotides: 8. Germline V lookup: CDR1 MNHEY, CDR2 SVGAGI. The DNA for the CDR3 is TGTGCCAGCAGTGCCTGGGACAGGCCCACCTACGAGCAGTACTTC. It is translated as CASSAWDRPTYEQYF.

About this clonotype itself: Given a much more abundant clone one base away, this may be a read error. In DNA, the CDR3 is TGTGCCAGTCGCCTCGGGGTATCTGGAAACACCATGTATTTT. Encoded protein: CASRLGVSGNTMYF. The V and J genes are TRBV19 and TRBJ1-3, with no clear D. This CDR3 has 14 residues. CDR1 is LNHDA and CDR2 is SQIVND in the germline V gene (reference sequence).

This clonotype was detected many times. The gene calls are TRBV6-6 and TRBJ1-3, with 7 bases identical to TRBD1. From germline, CDR1 is MNHNY and CDR2 SVGAGI (reference sequence). After removal of 6 bases from V and 4 bases from J, the junction contained 6 bases not matched to a gene. The length of the CDR3 is 14 residues. The CDR3 sequence: CASSPKTGGNTIYF. The CDR3 DNA reads TGTGCCAGCAGCCCCAAGACAGGGGGAAACACCATATATTTT.

The chain recombines TRBV4-1 with TRBJ2-7; TRBD1 matches at 7 bases. The V gene end was trimmed by 1 base and the J gene end by 6 bases; junction bases not matched to a gene: 6. The CDR3 is 14 amino acids. CDR1 is MGHRA, CDR2 YSYEKL, per germline. The CDR3 nucleotides are TGCGCCAGCAGCCAAGTAGGACAGGTGTCCGAGCAGTACTTC. Translation gives CASSQVGQVSEQYF.

On this clonotype itself: Sequence at one end of the junction differs from germline and may be a read error. The chain has TRBV7-2 and TRBJ2-5, with 7 bases fitting TRBD1. CDR3 length: 15 residues. Germline CDR1 and CDR2: SGHTA and FQGNSA. The CDR3 here is CASSKQGPLQEAQYF. The CDR3 DNA is TGTGCCAGCAGCAAACAGGGGCCCCTCCAAGAGGCCCAGTACTTC. Supplemented by reference TRBV7-2 and TRBJ2-5, the full variable domain reads GAGVSQSPSNKVTEKGKDVELRCDPISGHTALYWYRQSLGQGLEFLIYFQGNSAPDKSGLPSDRFSAERTGGSVSTLTIQRTQQEDSAVYLCASSKQGPLQEAQYFGPGTRLLVL.